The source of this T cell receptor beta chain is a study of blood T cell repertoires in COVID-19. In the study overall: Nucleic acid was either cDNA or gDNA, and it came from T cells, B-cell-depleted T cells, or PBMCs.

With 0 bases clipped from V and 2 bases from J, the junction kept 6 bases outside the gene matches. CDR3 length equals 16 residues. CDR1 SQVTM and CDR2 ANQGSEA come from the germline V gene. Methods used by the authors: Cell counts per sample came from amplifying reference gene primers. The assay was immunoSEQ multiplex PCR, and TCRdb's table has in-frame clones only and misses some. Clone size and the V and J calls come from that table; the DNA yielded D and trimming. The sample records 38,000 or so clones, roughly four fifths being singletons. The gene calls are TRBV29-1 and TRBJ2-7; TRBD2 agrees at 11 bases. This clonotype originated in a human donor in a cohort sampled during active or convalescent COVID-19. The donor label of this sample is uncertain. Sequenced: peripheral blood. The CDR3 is CSVEDRGTSGPYEQYF. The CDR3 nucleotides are TGCAGCGTTGAAGATCGGGGGACTAGCGGTCCCTACGAGCAGTACTTC.